These 11 T cell receptor beta chains came from one sample sequenced in a study of Graves' ophthalmopathy and Graves' hyperthyroidism. The authors amplified TCR beta CDR3 regions from RNA transcripts. In the first round, RT-PCR was carried out with HTBI primers, and a multiplex PCR formed the second round. TCRdb fed the multiplex PCR reads into MiXCR, producing one record per CDR3 protein. The repertoire includes 900,000 to 1,200,000 distinct CDR3 sequences, around a third of them detected once, and 11% sits in the top ten. Sequencing was performed on peripheral blood or thyroid tissue (not recorded which). The receptors derive from an adult man with Graves' hyperthyroidism.

At least ten counts were recorded for this clonotype. The chain couples TRBV20-1 to TRBJ2-5, with D tentatively TRBD1 (6 bases). CDR1 is DFQATT, CDR2 SNEGSKA, per germline (reference sequence). Trimming cost V 3 bases and J 5 bases, with 16 bases left between them. This CDR3 has 14 residues. CDR3 DNA: TGCAGTGCTAGGGTCGCAGGGGCATTGGAGACCCAGTACTTC. Its protein is CSARVAGALETQYF.

This clonotype appeared many times. The chain is built from TRBV29-1 and TRBJ2-7, with TRBD1 matching 9 bases. The CDR3 extends over 16 amino acids. Trimming at V came to 1 base and at J to 6 bases, leaving 13 bases not matched to a gene. The V gene's germline CDR1 is SQVTM and CDR2 ANQGSEA. The CDR3 DNA is TGCAGCGTTGAAGGGAGGTCGGGACAGGGTACCCCCGAGCAGTACTTC. Protein sequence: CSVEGRSGQGTPEQYF.

This rearrangement joins TRBV20-1 to TRBJ2-5; D possibly corresponds to TRBD2 (5 bases). There are 12 residues in the CDR3. The V gene's germline CDR1 is DFQATT and CDR2 SNEGSKA (reference sequence). Trimming took off 3 bases at V and 11 bases at J, with 16 bases between the two ends. CDR3 amino acids: CSARYNAREQYF. The CDR3 coding sequence is TGCAGTGCTAGGTACAATGCGAGGGAGCAGTACTTC.

This clonotype showed up just a few times. V and J are TRBV7-2 and TRBJ2-2; the D gene is possibly TRBD2 (5 bases). The CDR3 contains 16 residues. CDR1 SGHTA and CDR2 FQGNSA come from the germline V gene. V lost 1 base, J lost 2 bases, and 11 bases lay in between. DNA for the CDR3: TGTGCCAGCAGCTTAGGAGGGAGCCCAAACACCGGGGAGCTGTTTTTT. This encodes CASSLGGSPNTGELFF.

The V and J genes are TRBV10-3 and TRBJ1-3; TRBD1 aligns across 8 bases. The V segment lost 6 bases and the J segment 4 bases; nucleotides outside the gene matches: 5. Germline CDR1 and CDR2: ENHRY and SYGVKD. CDR3 length: 14 residues. CDR3 DNA: TGTGCCATCAGGCAGACAGGGGTAGGAAACACCATATATTTT. As protein: CAIRQTGVGNTIYF.

This chain's CDR3 is CAISAGTGASANYGYTF. The CDR3 DNA reads as TGTGCCATCAGTGCCGGGACAGGGGCGTCAGCTAACTATGGCTACACCTTC. The rearrangement links TRBV10-3 to TRBJ1-2; TRBD1 matches 10 bases. The V gene end was trimmed by 4 bases and the J gene end by 0 bases; junction bases not matched to a gene: 8. This CDR3 contains 17 residues. Germline CDR1 reads ENHRY; CDR2 reads SYGVKD.

This clonotype was seen ten or more times. The rearrangement links TRBV5-1 to TRBJ1-1; D gene uncertain. The CDR3 is made up of 13 amino acids. Germline CDR1 SGHRS, CDR2 YFSETQ. V lost 1 base, J lost 4 bases, and 8 bases lay in between. CDR3 DNA: TGCGCCAGCAGCTTGCCGGAGGGCACTGAAGCTTTCTTT. Residues: CASSLPEGTEAFF.

This clonotype was observed at least ten times. V usage is TRBV7-6 and J usage is TRBJ1-6; D is perhaps TRBD1 (5 bases). The CDR3 has 14 residues. The ends were cut back, 0 bases at V and 7 bases at J, with 7 bases in the middle. Germline V lookup: CDR1 SGHVS, CDR2 FNYEAQ. CDR3 amino acids: CASSLATGNSPLHF. The CDR3 coding sequence is TGTGCCAGCAGCTTAGCTACAGGCAATTCACCCCTCCACTTT.

This clonotype was observed a single time. This chain joins TRBV10-3 and TRBJ1-4, with D hard to call. V lost 4 bases and J 2 bases, leaving 5 bases between the germline ends. This CDR3 is built from 13 residues. Germline CDR1 is ENHRY and CDR2 is SYGVKD. The CDR3 loop reads CAISVGTNEKLFF. The CDR3, as DNA: TGTGCCATCAGTGTGGGTACTAATGAAAAACTGTTTTTT.

The rearrangement links TRBV5-8 to TRBJ1-1, with 8 positions matching TRBD1. The CDR3 runs 13 residues. CDR1 is SGHTS and CDR2 is YDEGEE in the germline V gene. J lost 3 bases, V lost 4 bases, and 2 bases had no gene match. CDR3 nucleotide sequence: TGTGCCAGCAGCGAGGGACAGGACACTGAAGCTTTCTTT. Translated: CASSEGQDTEAFF.

This clonotype was counted ten times or more. The rearrangement joins TRBV14 to TRBJ1-2; no clear D. The CDR3 is made up of 15 amino acids. Trimming shortened V by 0 bases and J by 2 bases, and 10 bases separated the two germline ends. The germline CDR1 and CDR2 sequences are SGHDN and FVKESK. The CDR3 loop reads CASSQDLGSNYGYTF. CDR3 bases: TGTGCCAGCAGCCAAGATTTAGGCAGCAACTATGGCTACACCTTC.